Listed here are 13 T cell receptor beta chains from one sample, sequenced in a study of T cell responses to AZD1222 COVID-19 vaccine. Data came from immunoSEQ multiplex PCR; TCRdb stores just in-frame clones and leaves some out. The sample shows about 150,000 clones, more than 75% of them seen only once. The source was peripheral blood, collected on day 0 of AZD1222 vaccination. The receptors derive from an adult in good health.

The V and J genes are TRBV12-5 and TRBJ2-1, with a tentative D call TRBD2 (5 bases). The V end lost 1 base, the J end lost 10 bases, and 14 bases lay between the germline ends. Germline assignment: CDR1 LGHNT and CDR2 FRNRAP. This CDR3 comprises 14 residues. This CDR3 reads CASGLGRLPQEQFF. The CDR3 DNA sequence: TGTGCTAGTGGTTTGGGTCGACTACCTCAGGAGCAGTTCTTC.

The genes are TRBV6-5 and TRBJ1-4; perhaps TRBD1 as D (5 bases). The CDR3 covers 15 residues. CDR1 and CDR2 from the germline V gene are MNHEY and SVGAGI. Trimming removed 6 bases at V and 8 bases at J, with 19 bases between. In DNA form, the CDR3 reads TGTGCCAGCAGAGCCTCACGGGGGGAGGCCGAAAAACTGTTTTTT. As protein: CASRASRGEAEKLFF.

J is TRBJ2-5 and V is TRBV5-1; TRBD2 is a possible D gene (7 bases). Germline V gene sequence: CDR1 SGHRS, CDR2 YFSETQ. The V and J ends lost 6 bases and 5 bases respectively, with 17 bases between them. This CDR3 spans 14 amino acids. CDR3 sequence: CASNWGGLDETQYF. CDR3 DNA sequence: TGCGCCAGCAACTGGGGGGGCCTGGATGAGACCCAGTACTTC.

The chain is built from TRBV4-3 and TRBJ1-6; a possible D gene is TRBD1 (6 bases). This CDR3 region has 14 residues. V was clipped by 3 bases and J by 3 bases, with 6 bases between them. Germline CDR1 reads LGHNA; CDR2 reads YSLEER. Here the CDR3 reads CASSQDSYNSPLHF. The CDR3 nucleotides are TGCGCCAGCAGCCAGGACAGCTATAATTCACCCCTCCACTTT.

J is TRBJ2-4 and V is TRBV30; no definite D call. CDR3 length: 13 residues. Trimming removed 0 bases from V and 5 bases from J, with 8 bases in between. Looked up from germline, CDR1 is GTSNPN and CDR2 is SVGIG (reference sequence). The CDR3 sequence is CAWSVRNENIQYF. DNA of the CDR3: TGTGCCTGGAGTGTCCGGAACGAAAACATTCAGTACTTC.

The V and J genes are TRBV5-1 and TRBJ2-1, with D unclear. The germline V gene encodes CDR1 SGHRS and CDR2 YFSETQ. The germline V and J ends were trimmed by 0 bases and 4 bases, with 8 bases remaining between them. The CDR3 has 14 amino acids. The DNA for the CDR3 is TGCGCCAGCAGCTTGGGACGAACATACAATGAGCAGTTCTTC. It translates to CASSLGRTYNEQFF.

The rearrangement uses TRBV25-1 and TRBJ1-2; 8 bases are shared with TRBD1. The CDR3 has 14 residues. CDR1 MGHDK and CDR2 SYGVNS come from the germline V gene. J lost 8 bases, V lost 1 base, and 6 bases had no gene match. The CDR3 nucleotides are TGTGCCAGCAGTGAATTAGGACAGGGTTGGGGCTACACCTTC. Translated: CASSELGQGWGYTF.

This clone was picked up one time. CDR3 nucleotide sequence: TGTGCCAGCCTCGATCTGGGGGGCTACACCTTC. This codes for CASLDLGGYTF. This chain connects TRBV18 to TRBJ1-2; D remains unclear. V lost 8 bases and J lost 8, with 12 bases in between. The CDR3 sequence is 11 residues long. The germline CDR1 and CDR2 sequences are KGHSH and LQKENI.

The CDR3 loop reads CASRSTSSGNTIYF. DNA for the CDR3: TGCGCCAGCAGGTCCACGAGCTCTGGAAACACCATATATTTT. The V call is TRBV5-1, the J call TRBJ1-3; D ambiguous. Per germline, CDR1 SGHRS and CDR2 YFSETQ. The CDR3 totals 14 residues. V lost 5 bases and J 0 bases, leaving 9 bases between the germline ends.

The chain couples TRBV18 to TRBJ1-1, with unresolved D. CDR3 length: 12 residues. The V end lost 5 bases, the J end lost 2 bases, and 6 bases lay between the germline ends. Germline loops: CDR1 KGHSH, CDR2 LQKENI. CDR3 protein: CASSTPNTEAFF. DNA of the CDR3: TGTGCCAGCTCAACGCCAAACACTGAAGCTTTCTTT.

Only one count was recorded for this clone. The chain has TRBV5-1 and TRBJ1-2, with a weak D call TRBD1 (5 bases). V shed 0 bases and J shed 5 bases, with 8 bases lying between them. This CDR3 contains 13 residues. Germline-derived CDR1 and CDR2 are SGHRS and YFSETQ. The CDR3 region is CASSLAREYGYTF. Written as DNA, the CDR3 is TGCGCCAGCAGCTTGGCCAGGGAATATGGCTACACCTTC.

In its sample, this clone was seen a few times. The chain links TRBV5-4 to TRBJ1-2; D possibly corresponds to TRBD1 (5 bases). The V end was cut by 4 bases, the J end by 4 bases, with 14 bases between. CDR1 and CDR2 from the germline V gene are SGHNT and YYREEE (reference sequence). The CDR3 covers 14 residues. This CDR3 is CASSLAGGGYGYTF. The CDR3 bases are TGTGCCAGCAGCCTCGCGGGGGGGGGCTATGGCTACACCTTC.

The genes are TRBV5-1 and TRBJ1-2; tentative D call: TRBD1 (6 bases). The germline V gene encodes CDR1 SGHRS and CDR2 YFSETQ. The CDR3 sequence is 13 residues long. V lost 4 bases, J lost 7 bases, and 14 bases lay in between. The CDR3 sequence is CASSILDRTGYTF. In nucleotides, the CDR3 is TGCGCCAGCAGCATCTTAGACAGGACTGGCTACACCTTC.